This T cell receptor (beta chain) stems from a study of blood T cell repertoires in COVID-19. The wider study: Spain, Italy and the United States supplied samples that represented acute and convalescent COVID-19. Sample material is recorded as cDNA or gDNA derived from T cells, B-cell-depleted T cells, or PBMCs.

Trimming cost V 6 bases and J 8 bases, with 9 bases left between them. Germline V gives CDR1 SNHLY, CDR2 FYNNEI. CDR3 size: 11 residues. Seattle cases were enrolled at active infection and followed longitudinally. In the original processing: Amplified reference gene primers provided the basis for estimating nucleated cell counts. Sequenced by immunoSEQ multiplex PCR; TCRdb stores in-frame clones only, minus some. The DNA was the basis for D and trimming; V, J and clone size are from that table. The table has some 70,000 clones, roughly 80% seen once. Sequenced material: peripheral blood. This sequence joins TRBV2 and TRBJ2-3, with D possibly matching TRBD2 (6 bases). The sequence was obtained from a man between 50 and 59 years old with COVID-19, enrolled during active disease. CDR3 amino acids: CASRGEVTQYF. The CDR3 coding sequence is TGTGCCAGCAGGGGGGAGGTTACGCAGTATTTT. Based on the CDR3 plus reference TRBV2 and TRBJ2-3, the full variable domain is EPEVTQTPSHQVTQMGQEVILRCVPISNHLYFYWYRQILGQKVEFLVSFYNNEISEKSEIFDDQFSVERPDGSNFTLKIRSTKLEDSAMYFCASRGEVTQYFGPGTRLTVL.